This TCR beta chain was sequenced during a study of T cell responses to AZD1222 COVID-19 vaccine (dated by TCRdb to about 2021). For context, the study as a whole: TCR sequencing covered fewer than 250 trial participants: approximately 200 given two doses of AZD1222 and about 26 given two doses of MenACWY control vaccine. Trial participants were enrolled by age into 18-55, 56-69 and 70-plus year subgroups, with approximately 150, 30 and 60 TCR-sequenced participants respectively. Points the paper makes about the study in general: The whole spike protein was spanned by vaccine-associated CD4 TCRs, and dominant responses were seen in regions 160-218 and 743-854. The 56-69-year group was small, and its depth increase did not reach significance, likely because of low power. After two AZD1222 doses, both the breadth and the depth of spike-specific TCRs were significantly higher than at day 0 and than in MenACWY recipients. Conclusions about previously exposed vaccinees are limited because only six or seven AZD1222 recipients were SARS-CoV-2 seropositive at baseline. Most participants were white British and females outnumbered males, and the authors suggested that clonal diversity may have been underestimated. No day 14 peak-response samples were available, so repertoires were characterized only after the peak T cell response. Epitopes outside the regions mutated in the B.1.351 and B.1.1.7 variants were reportedly recognized by nearly half of the unique spike-specific TCRs.

In the case of this clone: It lacks a known antigen. Per-base qualities were not stored, and no clone one base away is much larger.

The germline ends are 3 bases apart after V is trimmed by 0 bases and J by 1 base. CDR3 length: 13 amino acids, cysteine to phenylalanine. The CDR3 DNA has 39 bases and is translated from base 1. Taken from the germline V gene (reference sequence), the CDR1 and CDR2 loops are SEHNR and FQNEAQ. The CDR3 regions of human TCRbeta chains were subjected to immunosequencing. As for how the authors treated the data: Repertoire TCRs were matched against a reference library of SARS-CoV-2-specific TCRs generated with the MIRA antigen-specificity platform. Breadth was defined as the fraction of unique TCRs that were SARS-CoV-2-associated. Depth was defined as the fraction of total T cells that were SARS-CoV-2-associated. Using the MIRA data, each spike-specific TCR was assigned both to the spike region to which the TCR was reactive and to a CD4 or CD8 class. Log10-transformed breadth and depth values were compared by one-way ANOVA with Sidak's multiple comparisons tests. Entries here come from immuneACCESS through TCRdb and include only in-frame sequences with V and J called. Some clones fail to appear in such tables; in the studies checked, an unresolved V gene covers under half of the shortfall, and the cause of the remainder is unknown. That table is the source of V, J and clone size, and D and trimming were worked out from the DNA. In this sample the table shows about 140,000 clones, roughly 92% of which occur a single time. Clones ranked in the top ten supply approximately 3.8% of the sample.

The sample's time point label is to be understood as: about 28 days (+/-7) after the second vaccine dose. Because spike-specific TCR depth and breadth did not differ between the two schedules, AZD1222 recipients who got a second dose at roughly 4 weeks were pooled with those who got a second dose at roughly 12 weeks. Samples from vaccinated people were obtained from the UK trials COV001 and COV002, which included a single-blind randomized controlled phase 2/3 trial of AZD1222 (ChAdOx1 nCoV-19) in healthy adults. For TCRbeta chain sequencing, PBMC samples from trial participants were taken at day 0 and at day 28 after the second dose.

The specimen was peripheral blood, collected 28 days after the second AZD1222 dose. The chain links TRBV7-9 with TRBJ1-2; the D gene lacks a confident call. The sequence was obtained from an adult who received the AZD1222 COVID-19 vaccine. The CDR3 reads as follows: CASSLAVNYGYTF. The DNA reads TGTGCCAGCAGCTTAGCGGTTAACTATGGCTACACCTTC.